Below are 3 T cell receptor beta chains sequenced from a single sample in a study of cytomegalovirus exposure and HLA in healthy donors. The PCR had 60 Vbeta and 13 Jbeta primers. Sequencing used immunoSEQ multiplex PCR; TCRdb keeps in-frame clones, though not all of them. The sample lists around 130,000 clones, approximately 72% occurring once. Sequencing was performed on PBMCs. All receptors come from a woman aged 55-69 years in good health and CMV-seronegative.

This chain uses TRBV19 with TRBJ2-5; 9 bases are a match to TRBD2. J was trimmed by 4 bases and V by 0 bases; bases with no gene match: 6. The germline CDR1 and CDR2 sequences are LNHDA and SQIVND (reference sequence). CDR3 length equals 16 residues. The DNA of the CDR3 is TGTGCCAGTAGTATAGATCGCGGGGGGGCGACAGAGACCCAGTACTTC. As protein: CASSIDRGGATETQYF.

This clone turned up a few times. The J gene is TRBJ2-1, the V gene TRBV15, with 7 positions matching TRBD2. The CDR3 runs to 16 residues. After removal of 0 bases from V and 9 bases from J, the junction contained 11 bases not matched to a gene. CDR1 LNHNV and CDR2 YYDKDF come from the germline V gene (reference sequence). CDR3 amino acids: CATSRDLGGRLGEQFF. The CDR3 nucleotides are TGTGCCACCAGCAGAGATTTGGGCGGGAGACTGGGTGAGCAGTTCTTC.

This rearrangement joins TRBV5-1 to TRBJ2-7; D unresolved. Trimming removed 0 bases from V and 3 bases from J, with 10 bases in between. Germline loops: CDR1 SGHRS, CDR2 YFSETQ. The CDR3 sequence is 14 residues long. CDR3: CASSLDVNYYEQYF. The CDR3 DNA reads TGCGCCAGCAGCTTGGATGTCAACTACTACGAGCAGTACTTC.